The T cell receptor (beta chain) described here comes from a study of T-cell memory formation after mild COVID-19. With respect to this clonotype: Its target is not known. A read error may produce the germline difference seen at one junction end.

The CDR3 is 16 residues long. TCRdb redid the calling of the 5' RACE reads with MiXCR, one entry per CDR3 protein. The sample consists of over 350,000 distinct CDR3 sequences, 20% to 25% of them appearing once. Overall study findings and caveats: Among clones contracting day 15 to 85, CD4/CD8 was balanced, whereas later expanders leaned CD4+. Specificity for SARS-CoV-2 was not confirmed among the second-wave clones peaking on day 37. Cross-reactive memory appears to have joined, as suggested by some responding clones showing up in pre-infection memory.

The rearrangement links TRBV12-3 or TRBV12-4 to TRBJ1-6, with 8 positions matching TRBD1. Material: PBMCs or a T cell subset sorted from them (not recorded which). The source is an adult woman who had mild COVID-19 (a few samples of this study predate the infection). Cell type and time point are not known. As DNA, the CDR3 is TGTGACAGCAGTTTAGCGACTGGACAGGGTTGGTCACCCCTCCACTTT. It translates to CDSSLATGQGWSPLHF.